The T cell receptor (beta chain) under discussion was sequenced for a study of T cell repertoires and HLA-DP antigens. Background on the study: Pre-culture CD4+ samples used 1,200 ng DNA versus around 200 ng for CD137+CD4+ sorts.

Concerning this clone: Its antigen is not known.

The primer mix covered 54 TRBV segments and 13 TRBJ segments. Clones were sequenced by immunoSEQ multiplex PCR, and TCRdb holds only the in-frame ones, with some missing. Of around 70,000 clones detected, roughly 77% appear once; the ten largest clones hold about 1.4%. Material for sequencing was CD4+ T cells from PBMCs. The clonotype originates from a man aged 55 to 69 in good health and CMV-seronegative.

CDR3 sequence (DNA): TGTGCCAGCAGCTCCCCAACGACCGGGACACCACCCGGTGAGCAGTTCTTC. Translating it yields CASSSPTTGTPPGEQFF. The chain recombines TRBV11-2 with TRBJ2-1; TRBD1 is a possible D gene (6 bases). The CDR3 is 17 amino acids. Germline lookup yields CDR1 SGHAT and CDR2 FQNNGV. Trimming pared 4 bases from V and 9 bases from J, leaving 25 bases between.